This T cell receptor (beta chain) was documented in a study of beta chain features in type 1 diabetes. Study details: On cell yields, gender and age, patients and healthy donors were similar. Study outcomes and limitations: The naive, central memory and Treg TCRB repertoires looked more alike in patients than they did in healthy donors.

TCRB transcripts that were expressed got sequenced, as all of the isolated RNA had been reverse transcribed. Sequencing was performed with immunoSEQ multiplex PCR; in TCRdb, only in-frame clones are kept and a portion is missing. The sample lists under 300,000 clones, approximately 8.1% seen once, with over 0.8% in the top ten. To note about this clone: Antigen unknown.

A heparinised blood draw that averaged about 120 mL was obtained once from each donor. Without exception, sorted populations had purity beyond 98%. The CDR3 length is 15 residues. Germline assignment: CDR1 SNHLY and CDR2 FYNNEI. V shed 8 bases and J shed 2 bases, with 17 bases lying between them. The V gene is TRBV2, the J gene TRBJ2-3; D may be TRBD2 (6 bases). This clonotype was obtained from a woman between 18 and 29 years old in good health. Sequenced: central memory CD4+ T cells from blood. The CDR3 reads CASGRTPGLTDTQYF. DNA of the CDR3: TGTGCCAGCGGAAGGACGCCGGGACTCACAGATACGCAGTATTTT.